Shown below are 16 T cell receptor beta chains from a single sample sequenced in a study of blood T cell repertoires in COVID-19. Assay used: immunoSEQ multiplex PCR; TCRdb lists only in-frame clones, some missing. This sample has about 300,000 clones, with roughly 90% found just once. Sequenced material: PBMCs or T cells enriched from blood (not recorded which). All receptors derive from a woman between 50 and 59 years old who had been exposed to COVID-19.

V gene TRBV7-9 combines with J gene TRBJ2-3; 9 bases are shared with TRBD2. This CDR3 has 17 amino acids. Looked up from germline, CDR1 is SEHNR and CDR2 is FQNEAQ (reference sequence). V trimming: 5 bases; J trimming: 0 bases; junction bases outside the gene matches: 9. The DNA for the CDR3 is TGTGCCAGCAGCCCCCAATTAGCGGGGGAGAGCACAGATACGCAGTATTTT. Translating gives CASSPQLAGESTDTQYF.

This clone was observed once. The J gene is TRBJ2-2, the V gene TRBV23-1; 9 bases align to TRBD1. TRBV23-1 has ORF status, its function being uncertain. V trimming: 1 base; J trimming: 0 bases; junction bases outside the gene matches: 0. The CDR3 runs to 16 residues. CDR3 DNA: TGCGCCAGCAGTCAATGGACAGGGGCGAACACCGGGGAGCTGTTTTTT. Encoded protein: CASSQWTGANTGELFF.

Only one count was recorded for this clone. CDR3 sequence reads: CASSSGTEAFF. CDR3 coding DNA: TGTGCCAGCAGTTCAGGAACTGAAGCTTTCTTT. V and J are TRBV6-4 and TRBJ1-1; no firm D call. Trimming cost V 5 bases and J 5 bases, with 6 bases left between them. Germline V CDR1 and CDR2: MRHNA, SNTAGT. This CDR3 is built from 11 residues.

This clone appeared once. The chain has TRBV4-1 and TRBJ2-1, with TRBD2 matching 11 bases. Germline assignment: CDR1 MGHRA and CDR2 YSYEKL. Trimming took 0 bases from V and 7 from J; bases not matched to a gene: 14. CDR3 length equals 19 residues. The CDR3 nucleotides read TGCGCCAGCAGCCAAGAGGGGCTAGCGGGGGGTCAGAAGGCGAATGAGCAGTTCTTC. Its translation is CASSQEGLAGGQKANEQFF.

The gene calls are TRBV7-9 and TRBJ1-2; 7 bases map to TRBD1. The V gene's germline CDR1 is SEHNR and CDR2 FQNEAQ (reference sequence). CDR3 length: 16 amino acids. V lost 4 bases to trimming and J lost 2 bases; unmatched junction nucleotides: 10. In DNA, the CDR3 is TGTGCCAGCAGCTCGGACAGGCACCTAGACAACTATGGCTACACCTTC. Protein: CASSSDRHLDNYGYTF.

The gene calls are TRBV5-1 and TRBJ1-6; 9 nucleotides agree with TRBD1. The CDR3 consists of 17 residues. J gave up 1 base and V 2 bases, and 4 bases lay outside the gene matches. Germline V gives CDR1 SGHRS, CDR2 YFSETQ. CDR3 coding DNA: TGCGCCAGCAGCTTAGGGACAGGGCTGTCCTATAATTCACCCCTCCACTTT. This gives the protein CASSLGTGLSYNSPLHF. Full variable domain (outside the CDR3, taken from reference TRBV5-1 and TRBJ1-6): KAGVTQTPRYLIKTRGQQVTLSCSPISGHRSVSWYQQTPGQGLQFLFEYFSETQRNKGNFPGRFSGRQFSNSRSEMNVSTLELGDSALYLCASSLGTGLSYNSPLHFGNGTRLTVT.

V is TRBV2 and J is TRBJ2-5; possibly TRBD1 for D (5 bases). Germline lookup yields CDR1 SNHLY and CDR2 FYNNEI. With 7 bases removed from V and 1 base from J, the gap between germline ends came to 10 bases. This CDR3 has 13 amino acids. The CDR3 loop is CASIRESQETQYF. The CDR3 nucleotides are TGTGCCAGCATCAGGGAAAGCCAAGAGACCCAGTACTTC.

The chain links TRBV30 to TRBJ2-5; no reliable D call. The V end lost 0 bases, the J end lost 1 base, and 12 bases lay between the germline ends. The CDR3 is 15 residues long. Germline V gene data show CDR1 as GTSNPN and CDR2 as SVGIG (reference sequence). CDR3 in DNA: TGTGCCTGGAGTGTACTCCCGAGGCGCCAAGAGACCCAGTACTTC. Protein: CAWSVLPRRQETQYF.

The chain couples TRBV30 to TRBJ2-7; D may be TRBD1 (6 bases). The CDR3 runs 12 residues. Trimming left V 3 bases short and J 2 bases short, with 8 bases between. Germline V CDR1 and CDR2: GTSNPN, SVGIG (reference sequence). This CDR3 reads CAWRDSTYEQYF. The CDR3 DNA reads TGTGCCTGGAGGGACAGCACCTACGAGCAGTACTTC.

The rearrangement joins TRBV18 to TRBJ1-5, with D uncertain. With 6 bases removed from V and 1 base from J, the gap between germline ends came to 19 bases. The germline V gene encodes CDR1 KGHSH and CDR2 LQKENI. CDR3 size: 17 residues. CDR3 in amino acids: CASSPQGGGFSNQPQHF. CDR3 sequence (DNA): TGTGCCAGCTCGCCCCAAGGCGGTGGATTCAGCAATCAGCCCCAGCATTTT.

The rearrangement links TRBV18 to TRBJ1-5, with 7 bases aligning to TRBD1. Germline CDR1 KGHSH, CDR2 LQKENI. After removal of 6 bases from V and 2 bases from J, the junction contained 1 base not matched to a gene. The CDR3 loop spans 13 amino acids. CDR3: CASSQGGNQPQHF. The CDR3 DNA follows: TGTGCCAGCTCCCAGGGGGGCAATCAGCCCCAGCATTTT.

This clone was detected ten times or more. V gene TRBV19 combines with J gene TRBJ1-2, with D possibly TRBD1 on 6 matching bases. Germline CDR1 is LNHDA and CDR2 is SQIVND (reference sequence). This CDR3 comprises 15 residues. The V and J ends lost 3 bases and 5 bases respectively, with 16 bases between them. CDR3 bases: TGTGCCAGTAGTATCGGTCCAGGGGCACAGTATGGCTACACCTTC. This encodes CASSIGPGAQYGYTF.

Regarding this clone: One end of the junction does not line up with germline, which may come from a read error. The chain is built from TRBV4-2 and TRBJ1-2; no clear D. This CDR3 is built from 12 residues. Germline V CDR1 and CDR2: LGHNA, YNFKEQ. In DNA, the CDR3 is TGTGCCAGCAGCCAGGATATGGGAGGGCCCGCCTTC. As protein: CASSQDMGGPAF.

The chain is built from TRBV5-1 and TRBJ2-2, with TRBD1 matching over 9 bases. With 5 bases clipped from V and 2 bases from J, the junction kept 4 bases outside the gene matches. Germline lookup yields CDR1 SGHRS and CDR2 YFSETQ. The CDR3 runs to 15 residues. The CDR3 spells CASRRTGVNTGELFF. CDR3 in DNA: TGCGCCAGCAGGAGGACAGGGGTCAACACCGGGGAGCTGTTTTTT.

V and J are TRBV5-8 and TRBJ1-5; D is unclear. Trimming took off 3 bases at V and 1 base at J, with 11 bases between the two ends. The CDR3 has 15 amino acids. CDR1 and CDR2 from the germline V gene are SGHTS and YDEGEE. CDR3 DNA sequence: TGTGCCAGCAGCTCACGGGAGGAGAGCAATCAGCCCCAGCATTTT. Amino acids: CASSSREESNQPQHF.

CDR3 sequence: CASSYSGRAGYTF. CDR3 in DNA: TGTGCCAGCAGTTACTCGGGCAGGGCGGGCTACACCTTC. The chain carries TRBV6-5 and TRBJ1-2, with D possibly being TRBD1 (5 bases). Germline V gene data show CDR1 as MNHEY and CDR2 as SVGAGI. The CDR3 is 13 amino acids. V lost 0 bases and J lost 8, with 10 bases in between.